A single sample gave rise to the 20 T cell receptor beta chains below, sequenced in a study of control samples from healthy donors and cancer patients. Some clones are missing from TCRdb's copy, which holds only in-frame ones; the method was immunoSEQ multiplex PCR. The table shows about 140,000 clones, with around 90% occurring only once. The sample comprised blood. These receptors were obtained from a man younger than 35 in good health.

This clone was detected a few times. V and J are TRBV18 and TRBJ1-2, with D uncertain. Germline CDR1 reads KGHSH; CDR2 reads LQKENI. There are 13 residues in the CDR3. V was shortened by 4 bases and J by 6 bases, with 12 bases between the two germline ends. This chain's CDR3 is CASSRGDGDGYTF. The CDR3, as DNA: TGTGCCAGCTCACGCGGGGATGGAGATGGCTACACCTTC.

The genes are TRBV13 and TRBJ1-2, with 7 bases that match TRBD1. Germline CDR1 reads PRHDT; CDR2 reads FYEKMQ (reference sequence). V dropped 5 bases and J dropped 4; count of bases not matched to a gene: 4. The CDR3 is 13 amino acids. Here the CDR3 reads CASSVTGAYGYTF. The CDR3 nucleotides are TGTGCCAGCAGCGTCACAGGGGCCTATGGCTACACCTTC. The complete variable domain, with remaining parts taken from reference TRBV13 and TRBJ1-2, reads AAGVIQSPRHLIKEKRETATLKCYPIPRHDTVYWYQQGPGQDPQFLISFYEKMQSDKGSIPDRFSAQQFSDYHSELNMSSLELGDSALYFCASSVTGAYGYTFGSGTRLTVV.

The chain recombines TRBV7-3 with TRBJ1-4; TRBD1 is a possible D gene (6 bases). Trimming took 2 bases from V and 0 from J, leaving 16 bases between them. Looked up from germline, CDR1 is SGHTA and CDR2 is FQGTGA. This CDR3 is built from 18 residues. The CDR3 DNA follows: TGTGCCAGCAGCTTATGGGGACACGGCTTTGCAACTAATGAAAAACTGTTTTTT. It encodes CASSLWGHGFATNEKLFF.

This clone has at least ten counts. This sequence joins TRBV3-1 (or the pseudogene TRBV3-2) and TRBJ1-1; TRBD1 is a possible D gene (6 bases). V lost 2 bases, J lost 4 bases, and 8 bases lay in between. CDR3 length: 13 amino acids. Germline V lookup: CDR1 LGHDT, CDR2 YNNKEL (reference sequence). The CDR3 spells CASSQLGGTEAFF. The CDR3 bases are TGTGCCAGCAGCCAATTAGGGGGCACTGAAGCTTTCTTT.

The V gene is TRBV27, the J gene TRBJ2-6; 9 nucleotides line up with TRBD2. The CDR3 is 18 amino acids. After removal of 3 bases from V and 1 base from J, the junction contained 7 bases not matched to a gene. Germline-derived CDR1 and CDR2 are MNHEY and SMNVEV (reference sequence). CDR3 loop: CASSFTRGGTSGANVLTF. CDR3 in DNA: TGTGCCAGCAGTTTTACGCGGGGGGGCACGTCTGGGGCCAACGTCCTGACTTTC.

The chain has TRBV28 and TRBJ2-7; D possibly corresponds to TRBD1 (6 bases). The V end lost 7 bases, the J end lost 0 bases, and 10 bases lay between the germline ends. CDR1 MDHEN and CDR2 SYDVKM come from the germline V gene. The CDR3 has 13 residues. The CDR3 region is CASMLGASYEQYF. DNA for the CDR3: TGTGCCAGCATGCTGGGGGCCTCCTACGAGCAGTACTTC.

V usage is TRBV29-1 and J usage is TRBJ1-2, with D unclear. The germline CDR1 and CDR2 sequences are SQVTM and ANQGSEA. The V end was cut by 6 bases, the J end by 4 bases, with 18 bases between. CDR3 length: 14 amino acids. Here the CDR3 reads CSVPSPGVPYGYTF. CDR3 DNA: TGCAGCGTCCCGTCCCCCGGGGTTCCCTATGGCTACACCTTC.

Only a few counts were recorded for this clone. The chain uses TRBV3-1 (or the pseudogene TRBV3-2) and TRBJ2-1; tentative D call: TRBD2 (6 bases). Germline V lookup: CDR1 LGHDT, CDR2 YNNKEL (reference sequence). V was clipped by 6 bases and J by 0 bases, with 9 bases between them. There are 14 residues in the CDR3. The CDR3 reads CASRPGLSYNEQFF. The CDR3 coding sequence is TGTGCCAGCAGGCCGGGACTCTCCTACAATGAGCAGTTCTTC.

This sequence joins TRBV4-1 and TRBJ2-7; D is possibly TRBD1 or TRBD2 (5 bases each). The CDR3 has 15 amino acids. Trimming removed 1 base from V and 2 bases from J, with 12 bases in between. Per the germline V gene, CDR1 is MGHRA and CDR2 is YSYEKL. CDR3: CASSQVQGEPYEQYF. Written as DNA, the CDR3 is TGCGCCAGCAGCCAAGTGCAGGGAGAACCCTACGAGCAGTACTTC.

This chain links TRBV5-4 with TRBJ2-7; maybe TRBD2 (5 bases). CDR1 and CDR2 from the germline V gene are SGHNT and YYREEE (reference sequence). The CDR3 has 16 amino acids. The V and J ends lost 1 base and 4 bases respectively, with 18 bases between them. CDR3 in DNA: TGTGCCAGCAGCTTGCGTGGCGGAGGCTCAGGTTACGAGCAGTACTTC. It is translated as CASSLRGGGSGYEQYF. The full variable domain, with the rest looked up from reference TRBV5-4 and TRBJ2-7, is ETGVTQSPTHLIKTRGQQVTLRCSSQSGHNTVSWYQQALGQGPQFIFQYYREEENGRGNFPPRFSGLQFPNYSSELNVNALELDDSALYLCASSLRGGGSGYEQYFGPGTRLTVT.

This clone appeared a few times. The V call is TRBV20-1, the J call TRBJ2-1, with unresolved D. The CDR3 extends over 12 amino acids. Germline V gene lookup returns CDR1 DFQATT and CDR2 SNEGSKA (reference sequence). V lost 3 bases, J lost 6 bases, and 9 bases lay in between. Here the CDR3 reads CSASAVLNEQFF. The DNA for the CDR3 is TGCAGTGCTAGTGCCGTGCTCAATGAGCAGTTCTTC.

DNA for the CDR3: TGTGCCAGCAGCATGGAGACCCAGTACTTC. Its protein product is CASSMETQYF. The V call is TRBV7-8, the J call TRBJ2-5; D unclear. CDR3 length: 10 residues. Germline loops: CDR1 SGHVS, CDR2 FQNEAQ. With 5 bases removed from V and 5 bases from J, the gap between germline ends came to 3 bases.

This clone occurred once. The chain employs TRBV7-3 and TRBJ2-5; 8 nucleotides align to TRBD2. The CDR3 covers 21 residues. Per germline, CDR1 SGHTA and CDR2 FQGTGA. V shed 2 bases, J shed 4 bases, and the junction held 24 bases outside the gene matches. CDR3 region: CASSLGSGAGAEAGWRETQYF. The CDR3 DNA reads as TGTGCCAGCAGCTTAGGGAGTGGAGCGGGGGCCGAGGCAGGTTGGCGAGAGACCCAGTACTTC.

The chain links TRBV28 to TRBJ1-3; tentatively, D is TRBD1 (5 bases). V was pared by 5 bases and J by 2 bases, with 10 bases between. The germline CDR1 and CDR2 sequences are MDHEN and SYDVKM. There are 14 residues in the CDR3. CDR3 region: CASSPRTPGNTIYF. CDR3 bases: TGTGCCAGCAGTCCACGGACACCTGGAAACACCATATATTTT.

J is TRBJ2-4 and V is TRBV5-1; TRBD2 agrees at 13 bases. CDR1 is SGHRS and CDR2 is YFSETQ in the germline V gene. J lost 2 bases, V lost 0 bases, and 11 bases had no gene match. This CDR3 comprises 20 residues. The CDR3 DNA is TGCGCCAGCAGCTTGGAGGGACTAGCGGGGATTGTTGGAACCAAAAACATTCAGTACTTC. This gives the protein CASSLEGLAGIVGTKNIQYF.

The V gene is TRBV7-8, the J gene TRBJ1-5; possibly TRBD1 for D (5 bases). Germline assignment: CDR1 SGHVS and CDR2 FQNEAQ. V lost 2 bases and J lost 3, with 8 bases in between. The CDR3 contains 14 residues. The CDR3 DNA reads TGTGCCAGCAGCTTAACAGGAACCAATCAGCCCCAGCATTTT. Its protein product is CASSLTGTNQPQHF.

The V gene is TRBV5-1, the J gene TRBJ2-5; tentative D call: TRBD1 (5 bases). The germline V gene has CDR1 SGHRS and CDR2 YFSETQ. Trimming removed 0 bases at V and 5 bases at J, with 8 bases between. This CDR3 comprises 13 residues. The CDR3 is CASSLARVETQYF. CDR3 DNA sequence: TGCGCCAGCAGCTTGGCCAGGGTGGAGACCCAGTACTTC.

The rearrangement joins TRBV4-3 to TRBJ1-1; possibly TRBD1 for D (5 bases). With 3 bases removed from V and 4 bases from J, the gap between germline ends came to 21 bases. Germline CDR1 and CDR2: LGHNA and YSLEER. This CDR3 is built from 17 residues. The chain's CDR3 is CASSQELDYGGGTEAFF. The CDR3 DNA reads TGCGCCAGCAGCCAGGAGCTCGATTACGGGGGAGGCACTGAAGCTTTCTTT.

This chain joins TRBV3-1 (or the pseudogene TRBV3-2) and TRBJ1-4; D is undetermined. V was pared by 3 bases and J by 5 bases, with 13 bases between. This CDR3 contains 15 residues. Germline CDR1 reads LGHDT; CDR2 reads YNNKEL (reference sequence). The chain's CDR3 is CASSQPGKPNEKLFF. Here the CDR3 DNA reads TGTGCCAGCAGCCAGCCGGGAAAACCAAATGAAAAACTGTTTTTT.

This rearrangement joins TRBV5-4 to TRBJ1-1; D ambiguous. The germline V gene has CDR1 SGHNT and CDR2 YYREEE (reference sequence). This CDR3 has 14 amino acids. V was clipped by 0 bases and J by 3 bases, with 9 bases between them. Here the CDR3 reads CASSLAGFDTEAFF. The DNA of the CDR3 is TGTGCCAGCAGCTTGGCGGGGTTCGACACTGAAGCTTTCTTT.